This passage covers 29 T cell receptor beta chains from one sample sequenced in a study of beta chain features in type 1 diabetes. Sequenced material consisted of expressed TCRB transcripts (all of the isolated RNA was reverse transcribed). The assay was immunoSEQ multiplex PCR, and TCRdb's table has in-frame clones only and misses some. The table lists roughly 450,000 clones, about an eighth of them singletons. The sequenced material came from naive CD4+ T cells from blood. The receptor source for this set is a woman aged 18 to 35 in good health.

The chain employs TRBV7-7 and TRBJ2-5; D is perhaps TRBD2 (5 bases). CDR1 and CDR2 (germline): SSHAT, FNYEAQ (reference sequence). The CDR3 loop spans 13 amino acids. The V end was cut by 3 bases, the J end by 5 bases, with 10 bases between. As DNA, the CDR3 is TGTGCCAGCAGCTTGGCAGGCGGGGAGACCCAGTACTTC. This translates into CASSLAGGETQYF.

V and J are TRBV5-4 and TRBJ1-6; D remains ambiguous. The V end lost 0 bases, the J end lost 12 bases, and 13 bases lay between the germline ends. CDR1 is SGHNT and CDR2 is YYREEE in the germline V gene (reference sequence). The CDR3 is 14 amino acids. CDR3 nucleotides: TGTGCCAGCAGCTTGGCATCCGGTCTAGGACCCCTCCACTTT. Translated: CASSLASGLGPLHF.

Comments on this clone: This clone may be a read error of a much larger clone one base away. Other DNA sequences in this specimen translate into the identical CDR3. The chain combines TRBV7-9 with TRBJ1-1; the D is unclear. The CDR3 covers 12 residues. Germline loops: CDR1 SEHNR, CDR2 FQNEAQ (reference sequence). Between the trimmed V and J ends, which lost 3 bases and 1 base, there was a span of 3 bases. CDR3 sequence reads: CASSFKNTEAFF. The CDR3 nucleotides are TGTGCCAGCAGCTTTAAGAACACTGAAGCTTTCTTT.

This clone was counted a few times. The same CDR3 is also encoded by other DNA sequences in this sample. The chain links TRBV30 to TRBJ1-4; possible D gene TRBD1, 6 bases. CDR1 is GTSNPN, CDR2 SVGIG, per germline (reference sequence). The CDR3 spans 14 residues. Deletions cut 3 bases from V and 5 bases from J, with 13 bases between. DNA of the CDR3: TGTGCCTGGAGCCCCGGGGGGGCGAATGAAAAACTGTTTTTT. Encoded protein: CAWSPGGANEKLFF. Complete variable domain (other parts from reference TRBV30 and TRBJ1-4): SQTIHQWPATLVQPVGSPLSLECTVEGTSNPNLYWYRQAAGRGLQLLFYSVGIGQISSEVPQNLSASRPQDRQFILSSKKLLLSDSGFYLCAWSPGGANEKLFFGSGTQLSVL.

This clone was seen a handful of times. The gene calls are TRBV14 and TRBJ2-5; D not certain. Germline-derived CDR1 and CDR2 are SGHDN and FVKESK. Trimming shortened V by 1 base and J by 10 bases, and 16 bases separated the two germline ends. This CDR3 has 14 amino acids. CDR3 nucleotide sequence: TGTGCCAGCAGCCAAGTAGGTGCCGCGGCAATCCAGTACTTC. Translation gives CASSQVGAAAIQYF.

The CDR3 protein is CAWTLAGISSYEQYF. The CDR3 nucleotides are TGTGCCTGGACCCTAGCGGGGATAAGCTCCTACGAGCAGTACTTC. The rearrangement uses TRBV30 and TRBJ2-7; TRBD2 matches 9 bases. Trimming took 4 bases from V and 0 from J; bases not matched to a gene: 7. CDR1 is GTSNPN and CDR2 is SVGIG in the germline V gene (reference sequence). There are 15 residues in the CDR3.

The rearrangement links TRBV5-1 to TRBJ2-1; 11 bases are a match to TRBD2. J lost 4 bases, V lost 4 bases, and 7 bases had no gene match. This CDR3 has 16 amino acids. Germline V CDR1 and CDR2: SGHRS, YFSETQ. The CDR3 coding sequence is TGCGCCAGCAGCCCGACCGGGACTAGCGGTTACAATGAGCAGTTCTTC. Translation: CASSPTGTSGYNEQFF.

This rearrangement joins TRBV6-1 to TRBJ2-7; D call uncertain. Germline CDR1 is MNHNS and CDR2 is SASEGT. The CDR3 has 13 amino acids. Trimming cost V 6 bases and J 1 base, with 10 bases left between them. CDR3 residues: CASSWVSSYEQYF. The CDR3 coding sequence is TGTGCCAGCAGCTGGGTCAGTTCCTACGAGCAGTACTTC.

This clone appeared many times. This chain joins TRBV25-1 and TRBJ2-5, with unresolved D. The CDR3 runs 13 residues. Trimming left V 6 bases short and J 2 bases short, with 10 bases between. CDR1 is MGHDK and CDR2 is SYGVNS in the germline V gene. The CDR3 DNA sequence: TGTGCCAGCAGAGTCCGAAGTCAAGAGACCCAGTACTTC. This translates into CASRVRSQETQYF.

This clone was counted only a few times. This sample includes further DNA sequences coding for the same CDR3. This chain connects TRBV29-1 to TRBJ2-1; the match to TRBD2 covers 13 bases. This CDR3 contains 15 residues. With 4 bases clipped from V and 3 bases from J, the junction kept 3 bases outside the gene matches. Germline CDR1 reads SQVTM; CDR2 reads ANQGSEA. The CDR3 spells CSVARLAGGYNEQFF. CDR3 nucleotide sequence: TGCAGCGTTGCTAGACTAGCGGGAGGCTACAATGAGCAGTTCTTC.

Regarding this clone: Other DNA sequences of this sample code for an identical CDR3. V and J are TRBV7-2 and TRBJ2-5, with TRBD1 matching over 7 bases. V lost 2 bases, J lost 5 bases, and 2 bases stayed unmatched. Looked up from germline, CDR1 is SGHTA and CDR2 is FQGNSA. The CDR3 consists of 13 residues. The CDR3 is CASSLQGVETQYF. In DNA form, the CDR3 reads TGTGCCAGCAGCTTACAGGGGGTGGAGACCCAGTACTTC. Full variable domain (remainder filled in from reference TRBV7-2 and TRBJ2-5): GAGVSQSPSNKVTEKGKDVELRCDPISGHTALYWYRQSLGQGLEFLIYFQGNSAPDKSGLPSDRFSAERTGGSVSTLTIQRTQQEDSAVYLCASSLQGVETQYFGPGTRLLVL.

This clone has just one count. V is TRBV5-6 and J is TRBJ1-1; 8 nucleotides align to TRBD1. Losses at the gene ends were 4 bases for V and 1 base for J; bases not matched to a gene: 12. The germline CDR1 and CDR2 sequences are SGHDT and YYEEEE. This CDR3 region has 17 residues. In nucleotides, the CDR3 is TGTGCCAGCAGCGTCGACAGGGGCCCGATATGGAACACTGAAGCTTTCTTT. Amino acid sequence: CASSVDRGPIWNTEAFF.

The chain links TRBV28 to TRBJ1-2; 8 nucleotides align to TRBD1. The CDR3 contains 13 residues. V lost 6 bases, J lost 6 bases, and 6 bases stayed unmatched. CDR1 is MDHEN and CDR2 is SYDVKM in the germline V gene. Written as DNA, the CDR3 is TGTGCCAGCAGGCGACAGGGGTTTGATGGCTACACCTTC. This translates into CASRRQGFDGYTF.

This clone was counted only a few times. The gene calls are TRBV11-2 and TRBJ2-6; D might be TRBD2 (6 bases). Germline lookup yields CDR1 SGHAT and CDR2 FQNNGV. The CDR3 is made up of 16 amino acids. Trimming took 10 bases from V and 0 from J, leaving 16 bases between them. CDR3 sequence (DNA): TGTGCCACCCAGGGACTCAAGGCCTCTGGGGCCAACGTCCTGACTTTC. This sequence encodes CATQGLKASGANVLTF.

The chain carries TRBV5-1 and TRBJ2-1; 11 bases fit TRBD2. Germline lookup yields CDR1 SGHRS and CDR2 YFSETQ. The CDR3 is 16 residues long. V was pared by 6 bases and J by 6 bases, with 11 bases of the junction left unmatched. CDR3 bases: TGCGCCAGCACCCGTTCAACTAGCGGGAGTTCCAATGAGCAGTTCTTC. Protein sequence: CASTRSTSGSSNEQFF. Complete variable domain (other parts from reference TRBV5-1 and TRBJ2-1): KAGVTQTPRYLIKTRGQQVTLSCSPISGHRSVSWYQQTPGQGLQFLFEYFSETQRNKGNFPGRFSGRQFSNSRSEMNVSTLELGDSALYLCASTRSTSGSSNEQFFGPGTRLTVL.

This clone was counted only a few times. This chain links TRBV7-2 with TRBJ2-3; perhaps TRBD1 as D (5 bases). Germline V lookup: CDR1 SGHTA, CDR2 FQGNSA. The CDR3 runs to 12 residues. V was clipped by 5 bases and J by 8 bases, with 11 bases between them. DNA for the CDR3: TGTGCCAGCAGCCAGGACCAGGGTACGCAGTATTTT. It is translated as CASSQDQGTQYF.

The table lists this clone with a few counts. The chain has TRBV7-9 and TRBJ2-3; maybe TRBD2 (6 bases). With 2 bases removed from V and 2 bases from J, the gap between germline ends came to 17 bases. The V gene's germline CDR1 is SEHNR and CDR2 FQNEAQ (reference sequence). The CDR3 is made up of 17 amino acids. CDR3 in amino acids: CASSLSLIRETTDTQYF. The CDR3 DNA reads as TGTGCCAGCAGCTTAAGTTTGATTCGGGAGACCACAGATACGCAGTATTTT.

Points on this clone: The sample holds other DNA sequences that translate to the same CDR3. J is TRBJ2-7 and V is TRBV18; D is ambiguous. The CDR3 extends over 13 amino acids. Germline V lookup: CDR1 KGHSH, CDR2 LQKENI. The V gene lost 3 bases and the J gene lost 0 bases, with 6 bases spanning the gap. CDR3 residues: CASSPRSSYEQYV. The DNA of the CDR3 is TGTGCCAGCTCACCTCGGAGCTCCTACGAGCAGTACGTC.

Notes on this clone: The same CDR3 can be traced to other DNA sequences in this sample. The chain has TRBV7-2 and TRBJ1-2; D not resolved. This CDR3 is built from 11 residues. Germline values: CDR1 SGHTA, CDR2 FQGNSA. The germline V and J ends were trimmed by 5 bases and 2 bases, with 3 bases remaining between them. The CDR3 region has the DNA TGTGCCAGCAGCCTAAACTATGGCTACACCTTC. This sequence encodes CASSLNYGYTF.

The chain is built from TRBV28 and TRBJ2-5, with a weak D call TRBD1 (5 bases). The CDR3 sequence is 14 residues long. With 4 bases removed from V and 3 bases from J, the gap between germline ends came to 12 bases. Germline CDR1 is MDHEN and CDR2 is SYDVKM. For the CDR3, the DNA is TGTGCCAGCAGTTCCTGGGGCGGAAAAGAGACCCAGTACTTC. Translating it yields CASSSWGGKETQYF.

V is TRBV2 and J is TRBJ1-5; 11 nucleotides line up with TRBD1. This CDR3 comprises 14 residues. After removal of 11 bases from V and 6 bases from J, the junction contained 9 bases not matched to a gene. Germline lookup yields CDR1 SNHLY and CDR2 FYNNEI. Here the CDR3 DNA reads TGTGCCTCCTCGGGACAGGGGGATGGTCAGCCCCAGCATTTT. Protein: CASSGQGDGQPQHF. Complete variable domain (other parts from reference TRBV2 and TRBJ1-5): EPEVTQTPSHQVTQMGQEVILRCVPISNHLYFYWYRQILGQKVEFLVSFYNNEISEKSEIFDDQFSVERPDGSNFTLKIRSTKLEDSAMYFCASSGQGDGQPQHFGDGTRLSIL.

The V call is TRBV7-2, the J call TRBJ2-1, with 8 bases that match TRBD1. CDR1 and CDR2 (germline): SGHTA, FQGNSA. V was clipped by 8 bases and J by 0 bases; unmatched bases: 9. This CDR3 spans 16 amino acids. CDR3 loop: CASSDRVESSYNEQFF. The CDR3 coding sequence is TGTGCCAGCTCGGACAGGGTCGAGAGCTCCTACAATGAGCAGTTCTTC.

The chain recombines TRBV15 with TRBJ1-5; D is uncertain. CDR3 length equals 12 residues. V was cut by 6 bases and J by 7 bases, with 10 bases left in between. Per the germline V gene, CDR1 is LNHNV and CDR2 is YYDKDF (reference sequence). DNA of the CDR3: TGTGCCACCAGTCTACCGGGACAGCCCCAGCATTTT. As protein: CATSLPGQPQHF.

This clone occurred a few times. The CDR3: CASSVVAGANVLTF. CDR3 nucleotide sequence: TGTGCCAGCAGCGTAGTGGCGGGGGCCAACGTCCTGACTTTC. V and J are TRBV9 and TRBJ2-6; D remains ambiguous. Trimming shortened V by 0 bases and J by 4 bases, and 5 bases separated the two germline ends. The CDR3 is 14 amino acids. Germline-derived CDR1 and CDR2 are SGDLS and YYNGEE.

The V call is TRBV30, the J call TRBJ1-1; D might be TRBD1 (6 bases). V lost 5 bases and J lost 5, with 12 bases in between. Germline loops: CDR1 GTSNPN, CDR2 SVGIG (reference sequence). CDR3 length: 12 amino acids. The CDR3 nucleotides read TGTGCCTGGTACAGGGTTGGAACTGAAGCTTTCTTT. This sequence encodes CAWYRVGTEAFF.

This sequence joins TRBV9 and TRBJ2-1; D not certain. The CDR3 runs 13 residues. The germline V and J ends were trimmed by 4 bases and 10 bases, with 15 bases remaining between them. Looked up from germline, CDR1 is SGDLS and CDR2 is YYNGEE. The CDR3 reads CASSTSPETEQFF. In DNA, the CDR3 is TGTGCCAGCAGCACAAGCCCCGAGACCGAGCAGTTCTTC.

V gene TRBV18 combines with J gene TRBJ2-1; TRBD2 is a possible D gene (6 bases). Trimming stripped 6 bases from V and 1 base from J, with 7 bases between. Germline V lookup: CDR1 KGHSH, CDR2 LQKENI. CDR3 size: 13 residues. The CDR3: CASSLASYNEQFF. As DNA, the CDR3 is TGTGCCAGCTCGCTAGCGTCCTACAATGAGCAGTTCTTC.

Here the CDR3 reads CASRTGSGANVLTF. For the CDR3, the DNA is TGTGCCAGCAGGACGGGGTCTGGGGCCAACGTCCTGACTTTC. The rearrangement joins TRBV28 to TRBJ2-6; maybe TRBD2 (5 bases). The germline CDR1 and CDR2 sequences are MDHEN and SYDVKM. V was pared by 6 bases and J by 1 base, with 7 bases between. This CDR3 spans 14 amino acids.

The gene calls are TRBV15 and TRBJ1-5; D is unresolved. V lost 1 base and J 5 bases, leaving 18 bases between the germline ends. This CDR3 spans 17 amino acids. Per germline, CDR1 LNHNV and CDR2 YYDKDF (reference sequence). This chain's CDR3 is CATSRVVGVGSYQPQHF. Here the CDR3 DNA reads TGTGCCACCAGCAGAGTAGTAGGCGTCGGGTCGTATCAGCCCCAGCATTTT. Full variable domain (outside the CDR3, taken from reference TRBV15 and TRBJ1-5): DAMVIQNPRYQVTQFGKPVTLSCSQTLNHNVMYWYQQKSSQAPKLLFHYYDKDFNNEADTPDNFQSRRPNTSFCFLDIRSPGLGDTAMYLCATSRVVGVGSYQPQHFGDGTRLSIL.